This T cell receptor beta chain was documented in a study of early T cells in non-severe SARS-CoV-2 infection. This CDR3 spans 12 amino acids. Trimming left V 8 bases short and J 5 bases short, with 12 bases between. Concerning this clonotype itself: Its target is not known.

Study results and caveats: Anti-spike CD8 responses were favored by VDJdb matching, which missed private and CD4 specificities.

Individual cDNA molecules received unique molecular identifiers during library preparation. From the 5' RACE reads, TCRdb called clonotypes with MiXCR, one entry per CDR3 protein. The repertoire holds about 83,000 distinct CDR3 sequences, with roughly 15% as singletons. This chain joins TRBV12-3 or TRBV12-4 and TRBJ2-5; D is unclear. The TCR originated in an adult who was a healthcare worker with PCR-confirmed SARS-CoV-2 infection or an uninfected control (not recorded which). Sequenced input: whole blood. The CDR3, as DNA: TGTGCCAGCGTCCGAGGACGGGAGACCCAGTACTTC. This gives the protein CASVRGRETQYF.